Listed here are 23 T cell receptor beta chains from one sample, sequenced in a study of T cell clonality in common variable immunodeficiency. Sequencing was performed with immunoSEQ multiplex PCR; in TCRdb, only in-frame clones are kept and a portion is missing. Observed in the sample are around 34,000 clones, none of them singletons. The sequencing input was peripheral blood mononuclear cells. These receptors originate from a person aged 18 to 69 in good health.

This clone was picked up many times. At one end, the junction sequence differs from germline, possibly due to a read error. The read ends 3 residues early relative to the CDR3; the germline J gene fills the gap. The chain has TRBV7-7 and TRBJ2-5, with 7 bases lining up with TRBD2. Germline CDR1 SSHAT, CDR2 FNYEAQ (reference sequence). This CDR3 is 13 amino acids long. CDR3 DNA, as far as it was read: TGTGCTAGCAGCTTAACGGGGGGAGAGACC. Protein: CASSLTGGET. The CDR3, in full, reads CASSLTGGETQYF.

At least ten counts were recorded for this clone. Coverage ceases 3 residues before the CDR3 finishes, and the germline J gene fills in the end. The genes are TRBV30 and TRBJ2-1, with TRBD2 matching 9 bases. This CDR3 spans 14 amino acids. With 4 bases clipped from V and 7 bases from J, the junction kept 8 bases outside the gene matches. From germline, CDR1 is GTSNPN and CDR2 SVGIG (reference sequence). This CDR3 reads CAWNSGLAENEQFF. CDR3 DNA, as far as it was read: TGTGCCTGGAACTCGGGACTAGCAGAGAATGAG.

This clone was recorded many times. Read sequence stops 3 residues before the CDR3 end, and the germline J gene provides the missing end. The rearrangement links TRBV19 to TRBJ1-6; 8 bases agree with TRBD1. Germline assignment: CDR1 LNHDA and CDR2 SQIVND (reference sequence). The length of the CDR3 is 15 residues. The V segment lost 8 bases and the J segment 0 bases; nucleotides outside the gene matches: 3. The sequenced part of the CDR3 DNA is TGTGCCAGTCGGGACAGGTCCTCCTATAATTCACCC. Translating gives CASRDRSSYNSP. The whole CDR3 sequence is CASRDRSSYNSPLHF.

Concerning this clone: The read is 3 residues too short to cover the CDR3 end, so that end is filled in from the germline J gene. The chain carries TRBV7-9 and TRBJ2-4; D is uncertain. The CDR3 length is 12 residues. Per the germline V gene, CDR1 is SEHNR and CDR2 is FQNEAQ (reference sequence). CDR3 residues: CATPKTGYGQYF. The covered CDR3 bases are TGTGCCACCCCGAAGACTGGGTATGGT.

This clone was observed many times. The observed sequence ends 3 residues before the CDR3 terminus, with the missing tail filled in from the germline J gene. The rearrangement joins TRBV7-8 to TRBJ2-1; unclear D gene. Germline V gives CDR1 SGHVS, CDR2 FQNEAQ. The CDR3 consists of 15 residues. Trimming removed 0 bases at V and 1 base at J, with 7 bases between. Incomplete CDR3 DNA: TGTGCCAGCAGCTTAGCCACAGAATCCTACAATGAG. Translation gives CASSLATESYNE. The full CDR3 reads CASSLATESYNEQFF.

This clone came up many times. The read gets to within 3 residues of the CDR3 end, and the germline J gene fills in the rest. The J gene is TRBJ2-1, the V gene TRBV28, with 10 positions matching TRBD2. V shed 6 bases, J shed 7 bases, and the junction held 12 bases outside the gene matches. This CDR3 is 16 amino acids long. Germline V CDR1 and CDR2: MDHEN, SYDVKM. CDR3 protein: CASRPSPSGSKNEQFF. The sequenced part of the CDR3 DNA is TGTGCCAGCAGACCATCCCCTAGCGGGAGTAAGAATGAG.

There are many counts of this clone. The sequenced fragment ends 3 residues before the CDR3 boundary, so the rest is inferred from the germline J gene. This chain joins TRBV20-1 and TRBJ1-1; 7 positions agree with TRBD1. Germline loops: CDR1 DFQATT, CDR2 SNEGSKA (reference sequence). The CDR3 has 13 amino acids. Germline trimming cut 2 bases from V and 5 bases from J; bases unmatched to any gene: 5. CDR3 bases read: TGCAGTGCTAGATTGGGGACAGCTACTGAA. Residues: CSARLGTATE. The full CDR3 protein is CSARLGTATEAFF.

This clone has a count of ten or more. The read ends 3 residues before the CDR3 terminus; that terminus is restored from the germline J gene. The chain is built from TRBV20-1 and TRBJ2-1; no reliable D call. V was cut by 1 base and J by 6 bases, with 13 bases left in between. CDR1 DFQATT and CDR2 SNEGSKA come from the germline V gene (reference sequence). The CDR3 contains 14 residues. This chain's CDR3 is CSARVLRGPNEQFF. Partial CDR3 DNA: TGCAGTGCTAGAGTTTTGCGTGGTCCCAATGAG.

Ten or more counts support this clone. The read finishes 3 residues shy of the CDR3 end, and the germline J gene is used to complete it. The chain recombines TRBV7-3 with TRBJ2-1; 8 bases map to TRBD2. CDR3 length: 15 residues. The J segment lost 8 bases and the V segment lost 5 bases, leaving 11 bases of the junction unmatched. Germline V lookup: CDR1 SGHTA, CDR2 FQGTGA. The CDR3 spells CASSRGGNVGDEQFF. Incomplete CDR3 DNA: TGTGCCAGCAGCCGGGGGGGGAACGTAGGCGATGAG.

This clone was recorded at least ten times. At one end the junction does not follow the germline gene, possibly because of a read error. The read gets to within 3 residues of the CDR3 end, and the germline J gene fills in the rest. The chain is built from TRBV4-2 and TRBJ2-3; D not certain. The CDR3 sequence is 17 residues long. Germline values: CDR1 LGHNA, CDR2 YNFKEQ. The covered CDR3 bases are TGCGCCAGCAGCCAAGGGCGGAGTCCTAAAGGTACAGATACG. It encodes CASSQGRSPKGTDT. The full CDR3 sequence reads CASSQGRSPKGTDTQYF.

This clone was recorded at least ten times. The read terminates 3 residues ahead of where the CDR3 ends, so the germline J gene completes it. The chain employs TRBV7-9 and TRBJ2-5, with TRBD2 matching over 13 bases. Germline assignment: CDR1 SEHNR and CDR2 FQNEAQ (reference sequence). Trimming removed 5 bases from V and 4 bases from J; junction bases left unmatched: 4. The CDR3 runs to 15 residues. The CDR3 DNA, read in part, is TGTGCCAGCAGCAGAGGACTAGCGGGGGTAGAGACC. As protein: CASSRGLAGVET. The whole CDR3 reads CASSRGLAGVETQYF. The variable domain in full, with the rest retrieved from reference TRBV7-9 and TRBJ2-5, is DTGVSQNPRHKITKRGQNVTFRCDPISEHNRLYWYRQTLGQGPEFLTYFQNEAQLEKSRLLSDRFSAERPKGSFSTLEIQRTEQGDSAMYLCASSRGLAGVETQYFGPGTRLLVL.

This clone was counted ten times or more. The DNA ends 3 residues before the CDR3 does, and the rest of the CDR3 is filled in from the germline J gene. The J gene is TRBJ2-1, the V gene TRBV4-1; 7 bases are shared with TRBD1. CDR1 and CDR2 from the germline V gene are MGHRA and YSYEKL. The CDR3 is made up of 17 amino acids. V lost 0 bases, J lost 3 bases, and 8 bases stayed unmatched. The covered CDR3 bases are TGCGCCAGCAGCCAAGAGATCCACAGGGGCCTCTACAATGAG. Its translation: CASSQEIHRGLYNE. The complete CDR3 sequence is CASSQEIHRGLYNEQFF.

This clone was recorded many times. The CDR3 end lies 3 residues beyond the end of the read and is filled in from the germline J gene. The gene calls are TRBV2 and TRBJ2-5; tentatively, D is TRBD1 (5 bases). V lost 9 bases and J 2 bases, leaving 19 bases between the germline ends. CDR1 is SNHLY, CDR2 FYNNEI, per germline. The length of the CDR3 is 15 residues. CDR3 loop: CASIGRRRAQETQYF. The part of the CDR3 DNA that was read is TGTGCCAGTATCGGACGGCGCAGGGCACAAGAGACC.

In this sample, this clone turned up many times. The CDR3 loop reads CASSIVHYSYEQYF. The sequenced part of the CDR3 DNA is TGTGCCAGTAGTATCGTTCACTACTCCTACGAG. The gene calls are TRBV19 and TRBJ2-7; D remains ambiguous. The read ends 3 residues early relative to the CDR3; the germline J gene fills the gap. The CDR3 loop spans 14 amino acids. Germline values: CDR1 LNHDA, CDR2 SQIVND (reference sequence). Trimming pared 3 bases from V and 0 bases from J, leaving 9 bases between. The full variable domain, its missing parts supplied by reference TRBV19 and TRBJ2-7, is DGGITQSPKYLFRKEGQNVTLSCEQNLNHDAMYWYRQDPGQGLRLIYYSQIVNDFQKGDIAEGYSVSREKKESFPLTVTSAQKNPTAFYLCASSIVHYSYEQYFGPGTRLTVT.

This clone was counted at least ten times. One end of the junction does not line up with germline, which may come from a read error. Incomplete CDR3 DNA: TGCGCCAGCAGCCAAGGACTCCAAGAGACC. Residues: CASSQGLQET. The full CDR3 reads CASSQGLQETQYF. The rearrangement links TRBV4-2 to TRBJ2-5, with D perhaps matching TRBD2 (5 bases). The read ends 3 residues early relative to the CDR3; the germline J gene fills the gap. The germline V gene has CDR1 LGHNA and CDR2 YNFKEQ. The CDR3 extends over 13 amino acids.

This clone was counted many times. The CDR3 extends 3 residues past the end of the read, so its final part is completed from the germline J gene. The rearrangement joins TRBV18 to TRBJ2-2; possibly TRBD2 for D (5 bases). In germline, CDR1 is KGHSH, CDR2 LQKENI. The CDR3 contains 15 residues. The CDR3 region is CASSPPGKPQLRLFF. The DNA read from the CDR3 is TGTGCCAGCTCACCCCCGGGGAAGCCCCAACTGAGG.

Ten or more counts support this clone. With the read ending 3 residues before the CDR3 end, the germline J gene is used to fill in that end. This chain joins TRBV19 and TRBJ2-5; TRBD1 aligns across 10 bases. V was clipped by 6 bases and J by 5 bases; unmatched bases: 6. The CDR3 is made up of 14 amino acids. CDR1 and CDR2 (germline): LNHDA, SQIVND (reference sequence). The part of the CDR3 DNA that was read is TGTGCCAGTAGAGAGACAGGGGGCGGGGAGACC. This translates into CASRETGGGET. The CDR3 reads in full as CASRETGGGETQYF.

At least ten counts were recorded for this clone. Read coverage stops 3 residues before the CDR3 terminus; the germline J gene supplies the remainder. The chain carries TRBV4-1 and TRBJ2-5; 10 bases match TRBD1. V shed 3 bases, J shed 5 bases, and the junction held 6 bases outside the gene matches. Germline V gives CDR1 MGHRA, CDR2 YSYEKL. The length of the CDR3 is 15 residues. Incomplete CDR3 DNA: TGCGCCAGCAGCCATCCTGGGACAGGGGAGGAGACC. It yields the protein CASSHPGTGEET. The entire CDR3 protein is CASSHPGTGEETQYF.

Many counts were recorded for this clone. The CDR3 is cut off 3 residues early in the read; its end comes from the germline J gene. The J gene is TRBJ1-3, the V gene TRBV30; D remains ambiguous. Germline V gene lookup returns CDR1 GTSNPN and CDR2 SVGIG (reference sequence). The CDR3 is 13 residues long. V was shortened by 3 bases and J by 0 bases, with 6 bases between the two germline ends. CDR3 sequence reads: CAWRLSSGNTIYF. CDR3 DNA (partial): TGTGCCTGGAGACTAAGCTCTGGAAACACC.

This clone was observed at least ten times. The CDR3 region is CAISESLNEKLFF. CDR3 DNA, as far as it was read: TGTGCCATCAGTGAGTCCCTTAATGAAAAA. The gene calls are TRBV10-3 and TRBJ1-4; D remains unclear. Coverage ceases 3 residues before the CDR3 finishes, and the germline J gene fills in the end. Germline-derived CDR1 and CDR2 are ENHRY and SYGVKD. The CDR3 loop spans 13 amino acids. V lost 0 bases to trimming and J lost 4 bases, with 3 bases between them.

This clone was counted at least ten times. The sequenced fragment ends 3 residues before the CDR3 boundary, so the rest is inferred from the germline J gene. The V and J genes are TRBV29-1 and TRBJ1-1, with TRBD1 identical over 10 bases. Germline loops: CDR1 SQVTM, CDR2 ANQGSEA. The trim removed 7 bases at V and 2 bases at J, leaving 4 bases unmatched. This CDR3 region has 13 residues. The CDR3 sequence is CSAGQGENTEAFF. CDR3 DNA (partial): TGCAGCGCAGGACAGGGGGAAAACACTGAA. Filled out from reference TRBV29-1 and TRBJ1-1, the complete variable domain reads SAVISQKPSRDICQRGTSLTIQCQVDSQVTMMFWYRQQPGQSLTLIATANQGSEATYESGFVIDKFPISRPNLTFSTLTVSNMSPEDSSIYLCSAGQGENTEAFFGQGTRLTVV.

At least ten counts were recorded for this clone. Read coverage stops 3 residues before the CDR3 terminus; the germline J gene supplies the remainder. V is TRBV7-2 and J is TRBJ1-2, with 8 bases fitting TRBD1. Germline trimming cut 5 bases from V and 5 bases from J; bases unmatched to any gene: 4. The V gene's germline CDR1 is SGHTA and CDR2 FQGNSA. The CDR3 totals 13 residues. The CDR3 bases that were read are TGTGCCAGCAGCCAGGACAGGGAATATGGC. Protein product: CASSQDREYG. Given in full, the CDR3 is CASSQDREYGYTF.

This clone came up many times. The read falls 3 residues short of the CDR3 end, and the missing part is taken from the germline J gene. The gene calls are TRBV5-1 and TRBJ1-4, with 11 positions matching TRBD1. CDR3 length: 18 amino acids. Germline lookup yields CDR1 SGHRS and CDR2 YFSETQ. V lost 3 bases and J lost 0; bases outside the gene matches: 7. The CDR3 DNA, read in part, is TGCGCCAGCAGCTCGCCACCGGGACAGGGGGCAACTAATGAAAAA. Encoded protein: CASSSPPGQGATNEK. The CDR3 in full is CASSSPPGQGATNEKLFF.